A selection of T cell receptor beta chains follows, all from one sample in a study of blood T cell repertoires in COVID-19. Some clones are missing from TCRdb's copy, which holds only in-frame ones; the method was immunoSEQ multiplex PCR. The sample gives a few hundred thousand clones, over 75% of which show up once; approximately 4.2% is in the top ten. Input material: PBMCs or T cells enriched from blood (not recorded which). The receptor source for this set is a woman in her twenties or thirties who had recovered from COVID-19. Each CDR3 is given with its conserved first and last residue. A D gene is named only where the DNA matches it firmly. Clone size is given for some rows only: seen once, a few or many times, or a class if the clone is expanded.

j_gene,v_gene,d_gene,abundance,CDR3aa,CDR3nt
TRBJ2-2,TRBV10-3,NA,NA,CAIRNRDGNTGELFF,TGTGCCATCAGGAACAGGGATGGGAACACCGGGGAGCTGTTTTTT
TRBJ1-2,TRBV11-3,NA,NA,CASRTEVRVYGYTF,TGTGCCAGCAGAACGGAGGTCCGGGTCTATGGCTACACCTTC
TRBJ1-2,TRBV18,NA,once,CASSPGSYGYTF,TGTGCCAGCTCTCCAGGGAGCTATGGCTACACCTTC
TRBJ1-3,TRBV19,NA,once,CASSTYTGNTIYF,TGTGCCAGTAGTACTTACACTGGAAACACCATATATTTT
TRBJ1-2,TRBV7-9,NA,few,CASSLGGSYGYTF,TGTGCCAGCAGCTTAGGTGGGAGCTATGGCTACACCTTC
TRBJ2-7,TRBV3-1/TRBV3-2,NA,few,CASSWRTYEQYF,TGTGCCAGCAGCTGGAGGACCTACGAGCAGTACTTC
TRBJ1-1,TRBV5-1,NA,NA,CASSLAAGTSTEAFF,TGCGCCAGCAGCTTGGCTGCGGGGACCAGCACTGAAGCTTTCTTT
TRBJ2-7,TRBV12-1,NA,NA,CASSDRDRGPYEQYF,TGTGCCAGCAGCGACCGGGACAGGGGACCCTACGAGCAGTACTTC
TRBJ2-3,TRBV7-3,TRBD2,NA,CASSSSGTTDTQYF,TGTGCCAGCAGCTCTAGCGGGACAACAGATACGCAGTATTTT
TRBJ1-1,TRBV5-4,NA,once,CASSGLPDEAFF,TGTGCCAGCAGCGGGCTTCCGGATGAAGCTTTCTTT
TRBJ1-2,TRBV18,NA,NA,CASSPSRGERTKTNYGYTF,TGTGCCAGCTCACCATCTCGCGGGGAACGTACAAAGACTAACTATGGCTACACCTTC
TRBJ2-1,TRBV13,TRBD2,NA,CASSLQRESTEGNEQFF,TGTGCCAGCAGCTTACAGCGGGAGAGTACCGAGGGCAATGAGCAGTTCTTC
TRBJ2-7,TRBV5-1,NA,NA,CASSIWTDSYEQYF,TGCGCCAGCAGCATATGGACAGACTCCTACGAGCAGTACTTC
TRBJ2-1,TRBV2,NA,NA,CASLSDGLYNEQFF,TGTGCCAGCCTTTCTGACGGGTTATACAATGAGCAGTTCTTC
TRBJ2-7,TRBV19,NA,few,CASSTLDSSYEQYF,TGTGCCAGTAGTACATTAGACAGCTCCTACGAGCAGTACTTC
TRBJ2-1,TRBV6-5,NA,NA,CASSYGGVYNEQFF,TGTGCCAGCAGTTATGGCGGGGTTTACAATGAGCAGTTCTTC
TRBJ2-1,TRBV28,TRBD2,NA,CASSTPDGTKIPSGYNEQFF,TGTGCCAGCAGTACCCCGGACGGAACGAAAATCCCTAGCGGGTACAATGAGCAGTTCTTC
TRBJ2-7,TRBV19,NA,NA,CASSTVYEQYF,TGTGCCAGTTCGACAGTCTACGAGCAGTACTTC
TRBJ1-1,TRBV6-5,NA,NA,CASINGRAGLSEAFF,TGTGCCAGCATCAACGGGAGGGCAGGGCTGTCTGAAGCTTTCTTT
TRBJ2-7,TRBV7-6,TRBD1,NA,CASSSTGTGNHEQYF,TGTGCCAGCAGCTCCACCGGGACAGGGAACCACGAGCAGTACTTC
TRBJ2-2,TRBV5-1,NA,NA,CASSFSGGPFRGDTGELFF,TGCGCCAGCAGCTTCTCGGGGGGCCCGTTCCGAGGGGACACCGGGGAGCTGTTTTTT
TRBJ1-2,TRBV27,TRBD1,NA,CASSLRQGASGYTF,TGTGCCAGCAGTTTGAGACAGGGGGCTAGTGGCTACACCTTC
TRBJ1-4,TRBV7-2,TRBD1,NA,CASSQQGAEREKLFF,TGTGCCAGCAGCCAACAGGGGGCGGAAAGAGAAAAACTGTTTTTT
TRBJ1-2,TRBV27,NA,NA,CATRRETGGYTF,TGTGCCACACGGCGGGAGACGGGCGGCTACACCTTC
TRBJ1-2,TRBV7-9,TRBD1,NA,CASSLGQGYGYTF,TGTGCCAGCAGCTTAGGACAGGGCTATGGCTACACCTTC
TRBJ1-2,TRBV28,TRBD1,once,CASLPWHRGQGGYTF,TGTGCCAGCCTCCCCTGGCACAGGGGGCAAGGGGGCTACACCTTC
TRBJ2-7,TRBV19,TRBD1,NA,CASSRLRDRLGEQYF,TGTGCCAGTAGCCGCCTCCGGGACAGGTTAGGCGAGCAGTACTTC
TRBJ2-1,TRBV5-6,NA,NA,CASSAGALGYNEQFF,TGTGCCAGCAGCGCAGGGGCCTTAGGGTACAATGAGCAGTTCTTC
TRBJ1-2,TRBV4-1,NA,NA,CASSHGRSDYGYTF,TGCGCCAGCAGCCACGGCAGGTCTGACTATGGCTACACCTTC
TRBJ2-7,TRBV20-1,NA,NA,CSVTIRYEQYF,TGCAGTGTCACTATCCGCTACGAGCAGTACTTC
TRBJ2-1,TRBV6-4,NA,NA,CASSAKPDSLGEQFF,TGTGCCAGCAGCGCGAAACCGGATAGCTTAGGTGAGCAGTTCTTC
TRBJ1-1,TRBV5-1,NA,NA,CASSFEEAATEAFF,TGCGCCAGCAGCTTCGAGGAAGCGGCCACTGAAGCTTTCTTT
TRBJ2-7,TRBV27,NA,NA,CASSATLGYEQYF,TGTGCCAGCAGTGCCACACTAGGCTACGAGCAGTACTTC
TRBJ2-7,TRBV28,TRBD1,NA,CASSSGQGGTYEQYF,TGTGCCAGCAGTTCCGGACAGGGGGGGACCTACGAGCAGTACTTC
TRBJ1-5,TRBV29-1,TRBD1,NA,CSVQTSTGLYSNQPQHF,TGCAGCGTTCAAACTTCGACAGGGCTATATAGCAATCAGCCCCAGCATTTT
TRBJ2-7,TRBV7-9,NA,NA,CASSPGQSYEQYF,TGTGCCAGCAGCCCTGGACAGTCCTACGAGCAGTACTTC
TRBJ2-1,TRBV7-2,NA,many,CASSLWRGDEQFF,TGTGCCAGCAGCTTATGGAGGGGTGACGAGCAGTTCTTC
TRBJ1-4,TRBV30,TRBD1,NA,CAWSVGDRSEKLFF,TGTGCCTGGAGTGTAGGGGACAGGAGTGAAAAACTGTTTTTT
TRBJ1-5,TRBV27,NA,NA,CASSFTGYQPQHF,TGTGCCAGCAGTTTCACGGGATATCAGCCCCAGCATTTT
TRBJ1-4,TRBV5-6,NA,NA,CASSFDRTEKLFF,TGTGCCAGCAGCTTTGACAGGACCGAAAAACTGTTTTTT
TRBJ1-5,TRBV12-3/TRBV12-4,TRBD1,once,CASNTGGRPQHF,TGTGCCAGCAACACAGGGGGCCGGCCCCAGCATTTT
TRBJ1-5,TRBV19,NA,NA,CASSSRDTYQPQHF,TGTGCCAGTAGTTCTCGGGACACTTATCAGCCCCAGCATTTT
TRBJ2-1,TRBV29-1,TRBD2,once,CSLTSGGSNEQFF,TGCAGCCTTACTAGCGGGGGGAGTAATGAGCAGTTCTTC
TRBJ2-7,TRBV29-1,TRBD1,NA,CSVRDSYEQYF,TGCAGCGTCCGGGACAGCTACGAGCAGTACTTC
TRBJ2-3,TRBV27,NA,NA,CASSLSRGTGTDTQYF,TGTGCCAGCAGTTTATCCCGGGGAACCGGCACAGATACGCAGTATTTT
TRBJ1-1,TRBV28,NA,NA,CASSLSMTPGGAFF,TGTGCCAGCAGTTTATCGATGACTCCTGGTGGGGCTTTCTTT
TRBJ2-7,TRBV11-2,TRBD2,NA,CASSLVNGRAYEQYF,TGTGCCAGCAGCTTAGTCAACGGGAGGGCCTACGAGCAGTACTTC
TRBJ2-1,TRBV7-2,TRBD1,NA,CASSPRTGAAYNEQFF,TGTGCCAGCAGCCCCCGGACAGGGGCCGCCTACAATGAGCAGTTCTTC
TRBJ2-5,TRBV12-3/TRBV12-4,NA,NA,CASSLGGGETQYF,TGTGCCAGCAGTTTAGGCGGAGGAGAGACCCAGTACTTC
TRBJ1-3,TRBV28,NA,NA,CASSFGLGSGNTIYF,TGTGCCAGCAGTTTTGGACTGGGGTCTGGAAACACCATATATTTT
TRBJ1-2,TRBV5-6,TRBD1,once,CASSPGTGASYGYTF,TGTGCCAGCAGCCCGGGGACAGGGGCGAGTTATGGCTACACCTTC
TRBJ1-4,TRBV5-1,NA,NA,CASSLVPGPNEKLFF,TGCGCCAGCAGCTTGGTTCCAGGGCCTAATGAAAAACTGTTTTTT
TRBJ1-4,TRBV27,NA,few,CASSLPGDNEKLFF,TGTGCCAGCAGTTTGCCCGGAGATAATGAAAAACTGTTTTTT
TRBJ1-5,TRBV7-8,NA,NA,CASSSSRGRSNQPQHF,TGTGCCAGCAGCTCGTCAAGGGGTAGGAGCAATCAGCCCCAGCATTTT
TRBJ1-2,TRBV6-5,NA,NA,CASSYSFWGGNYGYTF,TGTGCCAGCAGTTACTCCTTTTGGGGGGGTAACTATGGCTACACCTTC
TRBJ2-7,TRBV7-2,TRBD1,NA,CASSSLPGQGPYEQYF,TGTGCCAGCAGCTCGCTGCCGGGACAGGGGCCCTACGAGCAGTACTTC
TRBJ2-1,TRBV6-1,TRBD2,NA,CASTPQLAGANEQFF,TGTGCCAGCACCCCACAACTAGCGGGAGCGAATGAGCAGTTCTTC